This T cell receptor (beta chain) stems from a study of response to subunit inactivated influenza vaccine. TCRdb reprocessed the RT-PCR reads with MiXCR, giving one entry per CDR3 protein. The repertoire consists of about 700,000 distinct CDR3 sequences, with approximately 15% occurring once and the leading ten covering 5.5% to 7%. Sequences were derived from PBMCs from blood, sampled around two weeks before vaccination. This TCR came from a man aged 50 to 60 who received an inactivated influenza vaccine.

The CDR3 here is CSASQSVNEQFF. The DNA for the CDR3 is TGCAGTGCTAGTCAGAGCGTCAATGAGCAGTTCTTC. V gene TRBV20-1 combines with J gene TRBJ2-1, with no clear D. Germline CDR1 reads DFQATT; CDR2 reads SNEGSKA (reference sequence). The CDR3 is 12 residues long. V lost 3 bases, J lost 6 bases, and 9 bases lay in between.